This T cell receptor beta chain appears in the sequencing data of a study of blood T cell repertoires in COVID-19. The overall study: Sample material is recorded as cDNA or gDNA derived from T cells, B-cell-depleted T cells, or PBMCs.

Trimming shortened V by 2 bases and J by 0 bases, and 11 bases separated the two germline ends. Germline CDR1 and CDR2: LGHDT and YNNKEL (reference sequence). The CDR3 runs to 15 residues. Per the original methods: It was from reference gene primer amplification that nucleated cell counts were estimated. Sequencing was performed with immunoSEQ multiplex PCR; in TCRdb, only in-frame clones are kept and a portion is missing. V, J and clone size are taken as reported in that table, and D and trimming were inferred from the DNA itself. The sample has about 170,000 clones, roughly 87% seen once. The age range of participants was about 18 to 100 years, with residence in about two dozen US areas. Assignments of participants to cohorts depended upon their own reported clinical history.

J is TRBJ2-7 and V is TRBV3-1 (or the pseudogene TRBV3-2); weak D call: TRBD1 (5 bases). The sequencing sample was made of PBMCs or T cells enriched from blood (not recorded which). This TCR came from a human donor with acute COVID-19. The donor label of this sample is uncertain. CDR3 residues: CASSQRAGRSYEQYF. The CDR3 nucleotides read TGTGCCAGCAGCCAAAGAGCAGGGCGCTCCTACGAGCAGTACTTC.